This T cell receptor beta chain was identified in a study of lymphopenia after photon versus proton radiotherapy. Using immunoSEQ multiplex PCR, the repertoire was profiled, and TCRdb retains in-frame clones only, with some absent. The sample has some 33,000 clones; under 90% are singletons. About this clone itself: Its antigen is currently unknown.

The CDR3 loop spans 13 amino acids. Per germline, CDR1 KGHSH and CDR2 LQKENI. Germline trimming cut 2 bases from V and 4 bases from J; bases unmatched to any gene: 2. Study-level findings and limits: In patients who died, overall survival fell as post-nadir TCR diversity dropped more. Relative stability marked proton patients; photon patients lost diversity and naive cells. Post-nadir diversity loss with photons came from oligoclonal expansion, particularly CD8+ Temra cells. Authors raise, but do not show, better survival with proton therapy.

The chain employs TRBV18 and TRBJ2-7; TRBD2 matches at 7 bases. Sequencing was performed on peripheral blood, taken from a patient treated with photon-based radiotherapy. The sequence derives from a woman aged 45 to 65 with pancreatic cancer. The CDR3 is CASSPGGVYEQYF. CDR3 sequence (DNA): TGTGCCAGCTCACCAGGGGGGGTGTACGAGCAGTACTTC. The whole variable domain, remainder taken from reference TRBV18 and TRBJ2-7, is NAGVMQNPRHLVRRRGQEARLRCSPMKGHSHVYWYRQLPEEGLKFMVYLQKENIIDESGMPKERFSAEFPKEGPSILRIQQVVRGDSAAYFCASSPGGVYEQYFGPGTRLTVT.